These 5 T cell receptor beta chains originate from one sample sequenced in a study of CD8+CD57+ T cells in acquired aplastic anemia. Patients selected for sequencing had displayed CD8+CD57+ cell expansion by flow cytometry. According to the study, genomic DNA was the template for TCR beta VDJ and CDR3 profiling. TCRdb passed the reads through MiXCR, listing each CDR3 protein once. This sample yields some 200,000 distinct CDR3 sequences, of which more than 45% are seen a single time; approximately 9.4% belongs to the top ten. Sample: sorted CD4+, CD8+, or CD8+CD57+ T cells (not recorded which) from PBMCs. These TCRs come from a human donor with aplastic anemia.

There are many counts of this clonotype. V usage is TRBV7-6 and J usage is TRBJ2-5, with D unclear. This CDR3 has 15 residues. The V gene's germline CDR1 is SGHVS and CDR2 FNYEAQ. V lost 5 bases and J 4 bases, leaving 17 bases between the germline ends. This CDR3 is CASSRAGPLGETQYF. For the CDR3, the DNA is TGTGCCAGCAGCCGGGCCGGACCCCTGGGAGAGACCCAGTACTTC. Supplemented by reference TRBV7-6 and TRBJ2-5, the full variable domain reads GAGVSQSPRYKVTKRGQDVALRCDPISGHVSLYWYRQALGQGPEFLTYFNYEAQQDKSGLPNDRFSAERPEGSISTLTIQRTEQRDSAMYRCASSRAGPLGETQYFGPGTRLLVL.

This clonotype was seen more than once but under ten times. V usage is TRBV20-1 and J usage is TRBJ2-1; D tentatively reads TRBD1 or TRBD2 (5 bases each). This CDR3 has 14 residues. The germline gives CDR1 DFQATT, CDR2 SNEGSKA (reference sequence). Trimming stripped 4 bases from V and 2 bases from J, with 12 bases between. Here the CDR3 reads CSANRQGPYNEQFF. The CDR3 DNA follows: TGCAGTGCTAATCGCCAGGGACCCTACAATGAGCAGTTCTTC.

The chain couples TRBV7-2 to TRBJ2-7; 10 nucleotides agree with TRBD2. With the DNA end fitting TRBJ2-1 better, the J assignment may be wrong. This CDR3 has 15 residues. CDR1 and CDR2 from the germline V gene are SGHTA and FQGNSA. As DNA, the CDR3 is TGTGCCAGCAGCGTGGGACTAGCGAAGAACAATGAGCAGTTCTTC. It translates to CASSVGLAKNNEQFF.

The chain uses TRBV20-1 and TRBJ1-5; D is undetermined. The germline CDR1 and CDR2 sequences are DFQATT and SNEGSKA (reference sequence). V lost 2 bases to trimming and J lost 3 bases, with 5 bases between them. The CDR3 runs 12 residues. The CDR3 reads CSARQPNQPQHF. The CDR3 DNA is TGCAGTGCTAGACAGCCCAATCAGCCCCAGCATTTT.

The DNA for the CDR3 is TGTGCCAGCAGCTTAGCGATCTACGAGCAGTACTTC. Protein product: CASSLAIYEQYF. The rearrangement links TRBV7-2 to TRBJ2-7; unclear D gene. The germline V gene encodes CDR1 SGHTA and CDR2 FQGNSA. The CDR3 contains 12 residues. Trimming shortened V by 0 bases and J by 3 bases, and 3 bases separated the two germline ends.